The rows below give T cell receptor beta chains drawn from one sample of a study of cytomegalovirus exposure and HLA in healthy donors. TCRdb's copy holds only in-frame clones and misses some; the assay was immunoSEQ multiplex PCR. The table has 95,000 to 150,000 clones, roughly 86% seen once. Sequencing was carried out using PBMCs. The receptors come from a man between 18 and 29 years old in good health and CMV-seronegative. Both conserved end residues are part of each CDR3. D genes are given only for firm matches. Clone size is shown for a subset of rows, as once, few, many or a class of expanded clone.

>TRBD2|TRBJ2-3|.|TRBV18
TGTGCCAGCTCACCCTTAAGGACTAGCGGGGGGCCCACAGATACGCAGTATTTT
CASSPLRTSGGPTDTQYF
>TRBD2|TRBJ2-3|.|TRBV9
TGTGCCAGCAGCGTAGCCTTTAGCGGGGCCGATACGCAGTATTTT
CASSVAFSGADTQYF
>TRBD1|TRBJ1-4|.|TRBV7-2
TGTGCCAGCAGCTTAGCCTCCTGGGACAGGGACTTCGACGAAAAACTGTTTTTT
CASSLASWDRDFDEKLFF
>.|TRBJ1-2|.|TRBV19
TGTGCCAGTCGTTTCCTTACTAACTATGGCTACACCTTC
CASRFLTNYGYTF
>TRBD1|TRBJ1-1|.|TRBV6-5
TGTGCCAGCAGTTACTCCAGGGGGCACACTGAAGCTTTCTTT
CASSYSRGHTEAFF
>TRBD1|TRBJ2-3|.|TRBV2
TGTGCCAGCGTCCGGGACAGTCATGCAGATACGCAGTATTTT
CASVRDSHADTQYF
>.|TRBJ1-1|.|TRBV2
TGTGCCTGTGTACAGGGGAACACTGAAGCTTTCTTT
CACVQGNTEAFF
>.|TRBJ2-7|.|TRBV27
TGTGCCACCCGGGAAGGCCCCGATTCCTACGAGCAGTACTTC
CATREGPDSYEQYF
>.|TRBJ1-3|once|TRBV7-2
TGTGCCAGCAGCTTAGGACAGTTTGGAAACACCATATATTTT
CASSLGQFGNTIYF
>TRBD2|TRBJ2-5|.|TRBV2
TGTGCCAGCAGTGACGGGGGGGAGACCCAGTACTTC
CASSDGGETQYF
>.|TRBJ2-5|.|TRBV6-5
TGTGCCAGCACCAAAAGTCTATTTTCCGAGACCCAGTACTTC
CASTKSLFSETQYF
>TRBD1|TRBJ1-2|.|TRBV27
TGTGCCAGCAGTCCGACTCGCCGGGACAGGGGTAGCTACACCTTC
CASSPTRRDRGSYTF
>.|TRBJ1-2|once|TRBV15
TGTGCCACCAGCAGAGATGGACCGCGGGGAGGCTACACCTTC
CATSRDGPRGGYTF
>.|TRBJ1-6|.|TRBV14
TGTGCCAGCAGCGTTCGGGGGGATTCACCCCTCCACTTT
CASSVRGDSPLHF
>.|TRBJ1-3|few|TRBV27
TGTGCCAGCAGTTCCCTAGACAGGCTTGGAAACACCATATATTTT
CASSSLDRLGNTIYF
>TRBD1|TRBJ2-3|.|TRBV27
TGTGCCAGCAGTTCACAGGGGGGTCCCACAGATACGCAGTATTTT
CASSSQGGPTDTQYF
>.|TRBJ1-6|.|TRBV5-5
TGTGCCAGCAGCCCCGCTCCAGATTCACCCCTCCACTTT
CASSPAPDSPLHF
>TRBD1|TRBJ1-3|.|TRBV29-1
TGCAGCGGAGCCCTGACAGGGCCCGGAAACACCATATATTTT
CSGALTGPGNTIYF
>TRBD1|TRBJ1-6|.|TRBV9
TGTGCCAGCAGCGCCGACAGGGGGATCTCACCCCTCCACTTT
CASSADRGISPLHF
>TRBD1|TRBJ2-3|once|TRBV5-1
TGCGCCAGCAGACGCTTCGAGGGGGCGGGCACAGATACGCAGTATTTT
CASRRFEGAGTDTQYF